The clone carrying this TCR beta chain was found a few times. Its cognate antigen is unknown. The CDR3 extends over 15 amino acids. Trimming left V 1 base short and J 7 bases short, with 14 bases between. Germline V gives CDR1 SGHTA, CDR2 FQGNSA. This entry is derived from a study of T cells after yellow fever vaccination. Findings and limits, study-wide: Highly abundant clonotypes carried over from the bulk population could end up in FACS-sorted repertoires as contaminants.

MiXCR, applied by TCRdb to the 5' RACE reads, yields one record per CDR3 protein. The sample has hundreds of thousands of distinct CDR3 sequences, about an eighth seen once; the top ten hold approximately 3.3%. This sequence originates from a man younger than 35 who received the YFV17D yellow fever vaccine. This chain joins TRBV7-2 and TRBJ2-1, with D perhaps given as TRBD1 or TRBD2 (5 bases each). The sample in question was CD4+ T cells sorted from PBMCs, obtained 15 days after the yellow fever booster vaccination. The CDR3 region has the DNA TGTGCCAGCAGCTTAGGGGGACGGGGTATGAATGAGCAGTTCTTC. It codes for CASSLGGRGMNEQFF.